This T cell receptor (beta chain) comes out of a study of Ad26.COV2.S vaccination and SARS-CoV-2 variants. In the study overall: The authors gave Ad26.COV2.S intramuscularly, either once or twice 56 days apart. The study, taken as a whole, reports: Placebo and vaccine recipients had non-spike TCR breadth that was similar. Reported findings describe substantial breadth in spike-specific CD8+ and CD4+ T cell responses following vaccination.

Treatment meaning: 15 to 20 received Ad26.COV2.S at low or high dose, single or two shots; five or six received placebo; per-sample allocation not given. Specimens were obtained on day 63 following the first vaccine or placebo injection. The donor was a Boston adult aged 18-55 years. Clones were sequenced by immunoSEQ multiplex PCR, and TCRdb holds only the in-frame ones, with some missing. The sample has around 300,000 clones, roughly 91% seen once. With regard to this clone: Its antigen is as yet unknown. The germline gene is not matched at one end of the junction; a read error may be the cause.

The CDR3 runs 14 residues. The germline V gene encodes CDR1 SSHAT and CDR2 FNYEAQ (reference sequence). The clonotype originates from a person aged 18-65 years who received the Ad26.COV2.S COVID-19 vaccine or a placebo. The sequences come from peripheral blood, collected in a trial of Ad26.COV2.S vaccine versus placebo. The chain couples TRBV7-7 to TRBJ2-1; D gene ambiguous. The CDR3 here is CASSPSGNYNEQFF. Here the CDR3 DNA reads TGTGCTAGCAGCCCGAGTGGAAACTACAATGAGCAGTTCTTC.